This TCR beta chain was obtained from a study of blood T cell repertoires in COVID-19. On the study more broadly: The United States, Italy and Spain provided the acute and convalescent COVID-19 samples.

Participants came from fewer than 25 US areas, aged roughly 18 to 89 years. Cohort 3 recovery required two negative PCRs, clearance, or symptom resolution. V lost 5 bases and J lost 4; bases outside the gene matches: 13. Germline CDR1 and CDR2: LNHDA and SQIVND (reference sequence). The CDR3 extends over 16 amino acids. Assay used: immunoSEQ multiplex PCR; TCRdb lists only in-frame clones, some missing. The table lists about 310,000 clones, roughly 89% of them singletons. The receptor comes from a woman in her thirties who had recovered from COVID-19. Sequences were obtained from PBMCs or T cells enriched from blood (not recorded which). The chain combines TRBV19 with TRBJ1-2, with 7 nucleotides matching TRBD1. CDR3 in DNA: TGTGCCAGTAGTTTTCCGGCCAGACAGGGCCTCTATGGCTACACCTTC. This codes for CASSFPARQGLYGYTF.